This T cell receptor beta chain comes out of a study of T cells in localized non-small cell lung cancer. The study, taken as a whole, reports: Median approximately 58 top-100 tumor clones were shared with paired adjacent lung. In uninvolved adjacent lung, T cell clonality reached its highest value, exceeding tumor.

Measured with immunoSEQ multiplex PCR; TCRdb has only the in-frame clones, and not every one. The sample holds 20,000 to 25,000 clones, approximately 91% seen once. In the case of this clone: Its antigen remains unidentified.

V shed 5 bases and J shed 1 base, with 21 bases lying between them. This CDR3 spans 19 amino acids. Germline CDR1 is SGHTA and CDR2 is FQGNSA. Sequencing was performed on peripheral blood, taken before any cancer treatment. This chain joins TRBV7-2 and TRBJ2-6, with D unclear. The sequence was collected from a male donor at least 60 years old with stage I lung adenocarcinoma. In DNA form, the CDR3 reads TGTGCCAGCAGCCCTCGCCGACTCTCTTCTCCTTCTGGGGCCAACGTCCTGACTTTC. Translation: CASSPRRLSSPSGANVLTF.